These 29 T cell receptor beta chains came from one sample sequenced in a study of radiotherapy plus CTLA-4 blockade in lung cancer. The table came from immunoSEQ multiplex PCR; TCRdb's copy has only in-frame clones and leaves some out. Of around 91,000 clones in the sample, 70% to 90% are singletons; the top ten hold approximately 4.9%. Sequencing was performed on peripheral blood, taken from a patient treated with radiotherapy plus ipilimumab. All receptors come from a human donor with non-small cell lung cancer that progressed on radiotherapy plus ipilimumab.

The V gene is TRBV6-1, the J gene TRBJ2-7; D remains ambiguous. CDR3 size: 13 residues. CDR1 MNHNS and CDR2 SASEGT come from the germline V gene. V lost 2 bases and J lost 7, with 12 bases in between. The CDR3 DNA sequence: TGTGCCAGCAGTGAACCCTCATTGAGGGAGCAGTACTTC. This sequence encodes CASSEPSLREQYF.

J is TRBJ1-4 and V is TRBV4-1; no clear D. This CDR3 has 15 amino acids. V gave up 8 bases and J gave up 2 bases, with 15 bases separating them. Per germline, CDR1 MGHRA and CDR2 YSYEKL. The CDR3 protein is CASAESPATNEKLFF. The CDR3 bases are TGCGCCAGCGCCGAGAGCCCTGCTACTAATGAAAAACTGTTTTTT.

This chain joins TRBV4-1 and TRBJ2-5; D unclear. The V and J ends lost 4 bases and 2 bases respectively, with 23 bases between them. Germline V lookup: CDR1 MGHRA, CDR2 YSYEKL. The CDR3 is 18 amino acids. The CDR3: CASSPTRPPVPPQETQYF. CDR3 coding DNA: TGCGCCAGCAGCCCTACCAGACCCCCGGTTCCGCCTCAAGAGACCCAGTACTTC.

The genes are TRBV2 and TRBJ2-2; TRBD2 matches 8 bases. Germline V gene data show CDR1 as SNHLY and CDR2 as FYNNEI. The CDR3 extends over 15 amino acids. With 7 bases clipped from V and 3 bases from J, the junction kept 7 bases outside the gene matches. The CDR3 nucleotides read TGTGCCAGCAAGCGGGAGTGGGGTTACACCGGGGAGCTGTTTTTT. Translated: CASKREWGYTGELFF. The full variable domain, in which reference TRBV2 and TRBJ2-2 provide the parts outside the CDR3, is EPEVTQTPSHQVTQMGQEVILRCVPISNHLYFYWYRQILGQKVEFLVSFYNNEISEKSEIFDDQFSVERPDGSNFTLKIRSTKLEDSAMYFCASKREWGYTGELFFGEGSRLTVL.

The J gene is TRBJ2-3, the V gene TRBV5-6; 8 nucleotides agree with TRBD2. The CDR3 length is 17 residues. Trimming at V came to 0 bases and at J to 6 bases, leaving 12 bases not matched to a gene. Looked up from germline, CDR1 is SGHDT and CDR2 is YYEEEE. The CDR3 DNA follows: TGTGCCAGCAGCTTGGCCTCCGGGACTAGGGGGACGGATACGCAGTATTTT. Translation: CASSLASGTRGTDTQYF.

The CDR3 reads CASSGDRGPYEQYF. DNA for the CDR3: TGTGCCAGCTCGGGGGACAGGGGCCCCTACGAGCAGTACTTC. V usage is TRBV18 and J usage is TRBJ2-7; 10 bases line up with TRBD1. In germline, CDR1 is KGHSH, CDR2 LQKENI. This CDR3 comprises 14 residues. V lost 6 bases, J lost 2 bases, and 4 bases stayed unmatched.

The chain joins TRBV11-3 to TRBJ2-7, with D maybe TRBD1 (6 bases). Germline CDR1 reads SGHNT; CDR2 reads YENEEA. V lost 0 bases to trimming and J lost 5 bases, with 17 bases between them. The length of the CDR3 is 16 residues. This chain's CDR3 is CASSLDILTGRHEQYF. CDR3 nucleotide sequence: TGTGCCAGCAGCTTAGATATTCTGACAGGCCGACACGAGCAGTACTTC.

This clone was recorded once. The chain joins TRBV7-3 to TRBJ2-5, with D maybe TRBD1 (7 bases). Per germline, CDR1 SGHTA and CDR2 FQGTGA. The CDR3 totals 13 residues. The V gene lost 5 bases and the J gene lost 5 bases, with 12 bases spanning the gap. Written as DNA, the CDR3 is TGTGCCAGCAGCGCGGGACAGACGGAGACCCAGTACTTC. This sequence encodes CASSAGQTETQYF.

V and J are TRBV18 and TRBJ2-2; D gene uncertain. The germline V gene encodes CDR1 KGHSH and CDR2 LQKENI. The V end lost 3 bases, the J end lost 0 bases, and 8 bases lay between the germline ends. This CDR3 has 15 residues. CDR3 in DNA: TGTGCCAGCTCACCCGGGCGGTCGAACACCGGGGAGCTGTTTTTT. Encoded protein: CASSPGRSNTGELFF.

The rearrangement uses TRBV4-2 and TRBJ2-7; TRBD2 matches at 12 bases. Germline lookup yields CDR1 LGHNA and CDR2 YNFKEQ. The CDR3 has 17 amino acids. The J segment lost 2 bases and the V segment lost 3 bases, leaving 8 bases of the junction unmatched. CDR3 DNA: TGTGCCAGCAGCCACCAAGGGACTAGCGGGTCCACCTACGAGCAGTACTTC. Protein: CASSHQGTSGSTYEQYF.

V usage is TRBV18 and J usage is TRBJ1-2; no reliable D call. The CDR3 covers 15 residues. Trimming removed 0 bases at V and 3 bases at J, with 11 bases between. Germline V gives CDR1 KGHSH, CDR2 LQKENI. The CDR3 DNA reads as TGTGCCAGCTCACCACCCGGTGTGCGGGACTATGGCTACACCTTC. Its protein product is CASSPPGVRDYGYTF. Looking up the rest from reference TRBV18 and TRBJ1-2 gives the full variable domain: NAGVMQNPRHLVRRRGQEARLRCSPMKGHSHVYWYRQLPEEGLKFMVYLQKENIIDESGMPKERFSAEFPKEGPSILRIQQVVRGDSAAYFCASSPPGVRDYGYTFGSGTRLTVV.

This chain joins TRBV9 and TRBJ2-5, with 8 positions matching TRBD2. Germline V lookup: CDR1 SGDLS, CDR2 YYNGEE. After removal of 9 bases from V and 5 bases from J, the junction contained 12 bases not matched to a gene. CDR3 size: 14 residues. Written as DNA, the CDR3 is TGTGCCATCAAGGAGCGGGAGTATCAGGAGACCCAGTACTTC. Residues: CAIKEREYQETQYF.

This chain links TRBV7-9 with TRBJ2-5; D remains unclear. Trimming removed 1 base at V and 2 bases at J, with 8 bases between. The CDR3 loop spans 14 amino acids. Germline V gene lookup returns CDR1 SEHNR and CDR2 FQNEAQ (reference sequence). The CDR3 here is CASSLEVEQETQYF. DNA of the CDR3: TGTGCCAGCAGCTTAGAAGTGGAACAAGAGACCCAGTACTTC.

This clone was observed a handful of times. The chain is built from TRBV2 and TRBJ1-4; D is uncertain. CDR3 size: 14 residues. The germline V gene encodes CDR1 SNHLY and CDR2 FYNNEI. Deletions cut 6 bases from V and 8 bases from J, with 16 bases between. The CDR3 nucleotides are TGTGCCAGCAGCGAGGACCATGGCCGGGAAAAACTGTTTTTT. Encoded protein: CASSEDHGREKLFF.

The V and J genes are TRBV7-6 and TRBJ1-5; TRBD1 might be the D (5 bases). The CDR3 length is 13 residues. The germline CDR1 and CDR2 sequences are SGHVS and FNYEAQ. The V gene lost 5 bases and the J gene lost 7 bases, with 12 bases spanning the gap. The CDR3 DNA is TGTGCCAGCAGCATAGGAGAGGGGCAGCCCCAGCATTTT. This encodes CASSIGEGQPQHF.

For the CDR3, the DNA is TGTGCCAGCAGTTTTGGAAACACCATATATTTT. Protein sequence: CASSFGNTIYF. The chain employs TRBV6-6 and TRBJ1-3; the D is unclear. The CDR3 length is 11 residues. Looked up from germline, CDR1 is MNHNY and CDR2 is SVGAGI (reference sequence). The V end lost 4 bases, the J end lost 3 bases, and 1 base lay between the germline ends.

The chain recombines TRBV29-1 with TRBJ2-1; D unresolved. Germline V gives CDR1 SQVTM, CDR2 ANQGSEA. The CDR3 has 14 amino acids. Trimming shortened V by 3 bases and J by 0 bases, and 9 bases separated the two germline ends. The CDR3 loop reads CSVDGQSSYNEQFF. In DNA, the CDR3 is TGCAGCGTTGATGGGCAAAGCTCCTACAATGAGCAGTTCTTC.

The V call is TRBV19, the J call TRBJ1-1, with 7 nucleotides matching TRBD1. Germline V CDR1 and CDR2: LNHDA, SQIVND (reference sequence). V lost 5 bases and J lost 5; bases outside the gene matches: 20. This CDR3 region has 18 residues. As DNA, the CDR3 is TGTGCCAGTAGTGCCTCCGGCAGCGAGGGGGCGCGAGCGACTGAAGCTTTCTTT. Amino acids: CASSASGSEGARATEAFF.

V is TRBV2 and J is TRBJ2-1; 10 positions agree with TRBD1. This CDR3 comprises 14 residues. Germline V gives CDR1 SNHLY, CDR2 FYNNEI. J was trimmed by 9 bases and V by 5 bases; bases with no gene match: 7. Here the CDR3 DNA reads TGTGCCAGCAGTATAGACAGGGGGCCAGGTGAGCAGTTCTTC. Translating gives CASSIDRGPGEQFF.

This clone was seen a handful of times. The CDR3: CAWSPPPLTFTGELFF. The CDR3 coding sequence is TGTGCCTGGAGTCCACCTCCCCTGACATTCACCGGGGAGCTGTTTTTT. The chain recombines TRBV30 with TRBJ2-2; unclear D gene. The CDR3 spans 16 residues. CDR1 is GTSNPN, CDR2 SVGIG, per germline (reference sequence). V shed 2 bases and J shed 4 bases, with 17 bases lying between them.

This chain links TRBV7-9 with TRBJ2-1; D not certain. Germline-derived CDR1 and CDR2 are SEHNR and FQNEAQ (reference sequence). The CDR3 runs 14 residues. Trimming stripped 4 bases from V and 3 bases from J, with 10 bases between. The CDR3 DNA reads as TGTGCCAGCAGCTCCCGACCGATCTACAATGAGCAGTTCTTC. It yields the protein CASSSRPIYNEQFF.

The V gene is TRBV27, the J gene TRBJ2-1; D not resolved. The germline V and J ends were trimmed by 5 bases and 7 bases, with 12 bases remaining between them. Germline CDR1 and CDR2: MNHEY and SMNVEV (reference sequence). This CDR3 spans 13 amino acids. For the CDR3, the DNA is TGTGCCAGCAGTGCCCGGGCGTCAAATGAGCAGTTCTTC. Translating gives CASSARASNEQFF.

The rearrangement uses TRBV15 and TRBJ1-2; no clear D gene. This CDR3 has 16 amino acids. The ends were cut back, 0 bases at V and 4 bases at J, with 15 bases in the middle. Per the germline V gene, CDR1 is LNHNV and CDR2 is YYDKDF (reference sequence). Written as DNA, the CDR3 is TGTGCCACCAGCAGAGAAGGATCAGCCGCTCTCTATGGCTACACCTTC. Translation gives CATSREGSAALYGYTF.

Comments on this clone: Relative to the germline gene, one junction end is altered; a read error may explain this. The rearrangement uses TRBV25-1 and TRBJ1-1; 8 bases are a match to TRBD1. The CDR3 length is 16 residues. Germline CDR1 MGHDK, CDR2 SYGVNS. The chain's CDR3 is CASSAEWTGKATGAFF. In nucleotides, the CDR3 is TGTGCCAGCAGTGCCGAGTGGACAGGGAAGGCGACTGGAGCTTTCTTT.

This clone came up once. The chain links TRBV5-1 to TRBJ2-7; 8 bases fit TRBD1. The CDR3 length is 12 residues. Germline values: CDR1 SGHRS, CDR2 YFSETQ. The V gene end was trimmed by 4 bases and the J gene end by 5 bases; junction bases not matched to a gene: 2. The CDR3 coding sequence is TGCGCCAGCAGCCCGGACAGGGACGAGCAGTACTTC. Residues: CASSPDRDEQYF. Looking up the rest from reference TRBV5-1 and TRBJ2-7 gives the full variable domain: KAGVTQTPRYLIKTRGQQVTLSCSPISGHRSVSWYQQTPGQGLQFLFEYFSETQRNKGNFPGRFSGRQFSNSRSEMNVSTLELGDSALYLCASSPDRDEQYFGPGTRLTVT.

The chain joins TRBV6-1 to TRBJ2-7, with 7 positions matching TRBD1. The CDR3 spans 12 residues. V lost 7 bases, J lost 6 bases, and 6 bases stayed unmatched. CDR1 and CDR2 (germline): MNHNS, SASEGT. The CDR3 nucleotides read TGTGCCAGCACCTTTGGACAGGCCGAGCAGTACTTC. Protein sequence: CASTFGQAEQYF.

This clone is a singleton in its sample. Compared with germline, one end of the junction differs, possibly owing to a read error. The rearrangement uses TRBV20-1 and TRBJ2-5, with 9 bases matching TRBD2. Germline V CDR1 and CDR2: DFQATT, SNEGSKA (reference sequence). There are 11 residues in the CDR3. The CDR3 coding sequence is TGCAGCGCTAGCGGGACGGAGACCCAGTACTTC. Encoded protein: CSASGTETQYF.

The chain couples TRBV2 to TRBJ2-5; 8 positions match TRBD1. There are 18 residues in the CDR3. Germline V gene sequence: CDR1 SNHLY, CDR2 FYNNEI. V lost 5 bases, J lost 2 bases, and 16 bases stayed unmatched. CDR3 in DNA: TGTGCCAGCAGTTTCCTCAGGGGGCCGGTCAAACAACAAGAGACCCAGTACTTC. Its translation is CASSFLRGPVKQQETQYF. Based on the CDR3 plus reference TRBV2 and TRBJ2-5, the full variable domain is EPEVTQTPSHQVTQMGQEVILRCVPISNHLYFYWYRQILGQKVEFLVSFYNNEISEKSEIFDDQFSVERPDGSNFTLKIRSTKLEDSAMYFCASSFLRGPVKQQETQYFGPGTRLLVL.

The V call is TRBV6-1, the J call TRBJ1-4; tentative D call: TRBD1 (5 bases). This CDR3 comprises 15 residues. Germline CDR1 MNHNS, CDR2 SASEGT. Between the trimmed V and J ends, which lost 3 bases and 8 bases, there was a span of 16 bases. The CDR3: CASSDPGGEAEKLFF. The CDR3 DNA sequence: TGTGCCAGCAGTGATCCCGGAGGGGAGGCGGAAAAACTGTTTTTT.